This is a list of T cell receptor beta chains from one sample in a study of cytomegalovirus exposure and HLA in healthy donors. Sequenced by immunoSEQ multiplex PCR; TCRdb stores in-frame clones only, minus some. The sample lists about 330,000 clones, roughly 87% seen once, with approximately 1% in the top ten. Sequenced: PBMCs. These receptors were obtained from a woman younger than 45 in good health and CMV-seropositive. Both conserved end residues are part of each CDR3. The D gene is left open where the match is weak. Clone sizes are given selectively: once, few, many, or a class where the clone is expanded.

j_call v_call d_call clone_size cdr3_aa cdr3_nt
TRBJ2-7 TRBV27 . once CASSFCQGCEQYF TGTGCCAGCAGTTTTTGTCAGGGGTGCGAGCAGTACTTC
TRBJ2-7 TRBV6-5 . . CASGEIQGARYEQYF TGTGCCAGCGGGGAGATACAGGGTGCACGTTACGAGCAGTACTTC
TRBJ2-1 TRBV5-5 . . CASRPSKSGYSYNEQFF TGTGCCAGCAGGCCCTCGAAGAGCGGCTACTCCTACAATGAGCAGTTCTTC
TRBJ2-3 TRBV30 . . CAWIRWDSDTQYF TGTGCCTGGATTAGGTGGGATTCAGATACGCAGTATTTT
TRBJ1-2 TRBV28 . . CASALYGYTF TGTGCCAGCGCATTGTATGGCTACACCTTC
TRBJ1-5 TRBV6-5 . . CASSYSGRNQPQHF TGTGCCAGCAGTTACTCGGGACGCAATCAGCCCCAGCATTTT
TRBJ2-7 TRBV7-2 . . CASSPDLGDYYEQYF TGTGCCAGCAGCCCTGATCTGGGGGATTACTACGAGCAGTACTTC
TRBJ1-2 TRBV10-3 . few CAISRGGHSNYGYTF TGTGCCATCAGTCGGGGAGGGCACTCTAACTATGGCTACACCTTC
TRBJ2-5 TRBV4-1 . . CASTQNLWETQYF TGCGCCAGCACCCAGAATTTATGGGAGACCCAGTACTTC
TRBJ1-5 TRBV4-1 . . CASSPQVSLGNQPQHF TGCGCCAGCAGCCCCCAAGTGAGTCTAGGCAATCAGCCCCAGCATTTT
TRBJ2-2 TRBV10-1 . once CASSEVRELFF TGCGCCAGCAGTGAGGTGAGGGAGCTGTTTTTT
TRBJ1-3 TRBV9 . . CASSVGLQGTGNTIYF TGTGCCAGCAGCGTGGGCCTGCAGGGTACTGGAAACACCATATATTTT
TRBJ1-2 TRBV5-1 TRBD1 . CASSLRGDNNYGYTF TGCGCCAGCAGCCTCAGGGGGGATAATAACTATGGCTACACCTTC
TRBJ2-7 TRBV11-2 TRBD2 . CASNRDYRYEQYF TGTGCCAGCAACCGGGACTATCGGTACGAGCAGTACTTC
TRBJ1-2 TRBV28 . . CASISSIMGYGYTF TGTGCCAGCATATCATCAATCATGGGCTATGGCTACACCTTC
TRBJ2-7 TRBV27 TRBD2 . CASSLSGGPLSYEQYF TGTGCCAGCAGTTTGTCGGGGGGGCCCCTTTCCTACGAGCAGTACTTC
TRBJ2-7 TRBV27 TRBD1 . CASSWGQGYEQYF TGTGCCAGCAGTTGGGGACAGGGCTACGAGCAGTACTTC
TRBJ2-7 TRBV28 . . CASSFQGPWEQYF TGTGCCAGCAGTTTTCAGGGGCCCTGGGAGCAGTACTTC
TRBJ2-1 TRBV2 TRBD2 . CASSALAGGLYNEQFF TGTGCCAGCAGTGCACTAGCGGGGGGCCTCTACAATGAGCAGTTCTTC